A selection of T cell receptor beta chains follows, all from one sample in a study of OX40 agonist ivuxolimab in advanced cancers. The table came from immunoSEQ multiplex PCR; TCRdb's copy has only in-frame clones and leaves some out. Among about 55,000 clones listed, less than 90% were seen once. Sequencing used CD4+ or CD8+ T cells sorted from blood, obtained in a trial of the OX40 agonist ivuxolimab. The receptors shown here come from an adult with an advanced solid tumor such as melanoma, head and neck, liver or kidney cancer. CDR3s include the opening cysteine and the closing phenylalanine or tryptophan. D genes are given only for firm matches. The size of a clone is reported for some rows only, either as once, few or many, or as a class for expanded clones.

D,size,J,V,CDR3,DNA
-,-,TRBJ1-4,TRBV11-3,CASSLVWSPNEKLFF,TGTGCCAGCAGCTTGGTTTGGTCCCCAAATGAAAAACTGTTTTTT
TRBD2,-,TRBJ2-7,TRBV6-6,CASRTSGAAYEQYF,TGTGCCAGCAGGACCAGCGGGGCTGCCTACGAGCAGTACTTC
-,once,TRBJ2-2,TRBV29-1,CSVTGTQNTGELFF,TGCAGCGTGACCGGGACTCAAAACACCGGGGAGCTGTTTTTT
-,few,TRBJ1-2,TRBV6-1,CASSEPVQQGYGYTF,TGTGCCAGCAGTGAACCGGTACAACAGGGCTATGGCTACACCTTC
-,-,TRBJ2-7,TRBV28,CASRLRTRTTYEQYF,TGTGCCAGCAGACTGCGGACCAGGACCACCTACGAGCAGTACTTC
-,-,TRBJ1-2,TRBV6-5,CASSPQFGGRGYTF,TGTGCCAGCAGCCCCCAGTTCGGGGGTCGCGGCTACACCTTC
-,-,TRBJ1-6,TRBV27,CASGLRSNSRLHF,TGTGCCAGCGGGCTGCGTTCTAATTCACGCCTCCACTTT
TRBD1,once,TRBJ1-4,TRBV28,CASSQSRDRGLSNEKLFF,TGTGCCAGCAGTCAATCCCGGGACAGGGGGCTGTCTAATGAAAAACTGTTTTTT
-,-,TRBJ2-5,TRBV27,CASSFFRGSQETQYF,TGTGCCAGCAGTTTTTTTCGGGGGTCCCAAGAGACCCAGTACTTC
TRBD2,-,TRBJ2-1,TRBV7-8,CASSLVGLAGASYNEQFF,TGTGCCAGCAGCTTAGTAGGGCTAGCGGGAGCTTCCTACAATGAGCAGTTCTTC
TRBD2,-,TRBJ2-3,TRBV5-6,CASSWTSGTDTQYF,TGTGCCAGCAGCTGGACTAGCGGCACAGATACGCAGTATTTT
-,few,TRBJ2-3,TRBV27,CASRALDRLHTDTQYF,TGTGCCAGCAGGGCCCTCGACAGGCTACACACAGATACGCAGTATTTT
TRBD1,-,TRBJ1-1,TRBV15,CATSRGAGQGDTEAFF,TGTGCCACCAGCAGGGGGGCCGGACAGGGGGACACTGAAGCTTTCTTT
-,-,TRBJ2-1,TRBV12-5,CASGPNRAYNEQFF,TGTGCTAGTGGTCCGAATAGGGCCTACAATGAGCAGTTCTTC
-,-,TRBJ2-7,TRBV6-5,CASSPTWARNEQYF,TGTGCCAGCAGTCCAACGTGGGCCAGGAACGAGCAGTACTTC
-,-,TRBJ2-7,TRBV5-8,CASSLADGYEQYF,TGTGCCAGCAGCTTGGCGGACGGTTACGAGCAGTACTTC
TRBD1,-,TRBJ2-7,TRBV5-1,CASSSTGTDFYEQYF,TGCGCCAGCAGCTCCACCGGGACAGATTTCTACGAGCAGTACTTC
-,-,TRBJ2-3,TRBV5-1,CASSRRWGDTQYF,TGCGCCAGCAGCCGGAGGTGGGGAGATACGCAGTATTTT
-,-,TRBJ2-5,TRBV14,CASSQDEGSRFRETQYF,TGTGCCAGCAGCCAAGATGAAGGTTCGAGGTTTCGGGAGACCCAGTACTTC
-,-,TRBJ2-7,TRBV10-2,CASSENEYEQYF,TGCGCCAGCAGTGAGAATGAATACGAGCAGTACTTC
-,-,TRBJ2-5,TRBV6-5,CASRQGDRTWYF,TGTGCCAGCAGGCAAGGAGACAGGACCTGGTACTTC
-,-,TRBJ1-1,TRBV5-4,CASSSNSGRAFF,TGTGCCAGCAGCTCTAACTCGGGGAGAGCTTTCTTT
-,-,TRBJ1-2,TRBV10-3,CAIKTEGGGYTF,TGTGCCATCAAGACCGAGGGCGGTGGCTACACCTTC
-,-,TRBJ1-2,TRBV19,CASSIPGVDYGYTF,TGTGCCAGTAGTATACCTGGAGTTGACTATGGCTACACCTTC
TRBD1,-,TRBJ2-5,TRBV19,CASSANRGETQYF,TGTGCCAGTAGTGCGAACAGGGGGGAGACCCAGTACTTC
-,-,TRBJ2-7,TRBV7-2,CASSPDRTAYEQYF,TGTGCCAGCAGCCCCGACCGGACCGCCTACGAGCAGTACTTC
-,-,TRBJ1-1,TRBV19,CASTRAPEYTEAFF,TGTGCCAGCACACGAGCCCCAGAATACACTGAAGCTTTCTTT
-,once,TRBJ2-3,TRBV5-1,CASSVPGRRTDTQYF,TGCGCCAGCAGCGTACCGGGACGAAGAACAGATACGCAGTATTTT
-,-,TRBJ2-3,TRBV5-4,CASSLGVSGRGADTQYF,TGTGCCAGCAGCTTGGGTGTGTCGGGTAGGGGCGCAGATACGCAGTATTTT
-,few,TRBJ1-3,TRBV19,CASSPRISGNTIYF,TGTGCCAGTAGTCCACGAATCTCTGGAAACACCATATATTTT
-,-,TRBJ2-1,TRBV4-1,CASSQVDGRVDGEQFF,TGCGCCAGCAGCCAAGTAGACGGCAGGGTGGACGGTGAGCAGTTCTTC
TRBD1,-,TRBJ2-7,TRBV5-1,CASSLPGQSYEQYF,TGCGCCAGCAGCTTACCGGGACAGTCCTACGAGCAGTACTTC
TRBD2,-,TRBJ2-7,TRBV7-8,CASSLGAGGRPATISYEQYF,TGTGCCAGCAGCTTAGGGGCCGGCGGGAGACCTGCGACGATTTCCTACGAGCAGTACTTC
-,-,TRBJ2-6,TRBV27,CASSPDSTGANVLTF,TGTGCCAGCAGTCCCGACTCTACTGGGGCCAACGTCCTGACTTTC
-,-,TRBJ2-1,TRBV27,CASSLDSYNEQFF,TGTGCCAGCAGTTTGGACAGTTACAATGAGCAGTTCTTC
-,-,TRBJ2-2,TRBV5-1,CASSPSGDSTVGELFF,TGCGCCAGCAGCCCGTCCGGAGACAGTACAGTCGGGGAGCTGTTTTTT
-,-,TRBJ1-4,TRBV11-2,CASTLYNEKLFF,TGTGCCAGCACCCTGTACAATGAAAAACTGTTTTTT
-,-,TRBJ2-5,TRBV11-2,CASSLGETQYF,TGTGCCAGCAGCCTTGGAGAGACCCAGTACTTC
-,-,TRBJ1-2,TRBV5-8,CASRPSVYGYTF,TGTGCCAGCAGACCAAGCGTCTATGGCTACACCTTC
TRBD1,-,TRBJ2-1,TRBV28,CASSLLQGAYNEQFF,TGTGCCAGCAGTTTATTACAGGGGGCCTACAATGAGCAGTTCTTC
TRBD2,-,TRBJ2-1,TRBV28,CASRKTSGYYNEQFF,TGTGCCAGCAGAAAGACTAGCGGCTACTACAATGAGCAGTTCTTC
-,few,TRBJ2-7,TRBV5-1,CASSSSSGTYEQYF,TGCGCCAGCAGCTCCTCGTCGGGTACCTACGAGCAGTACTTC
TRBD1,-,TRBJ2-4,TRBV19,CASRGTGALAKNIQYF,TGTGCCAGTAGGGGGACAGGGGCTCTAGCCAAAAACATTCAGTACTTC
TRBD2,-,TRBJ2-3,TRBV4-1,CASSQDGTSVADTQYF,TGCGCCAGCAGCCAAGATGGGACTAGCGTTGCAGATACGCAGTATTTT
-,-,TRBJ1-2,TRBV27,CASSLYPIAGSNYGYTF,TGTGCCAGCAGTTTATACCCTATCGCGGGGTCTAACTATGGCTACACCTTC
-,-,TRBJ1-5,TRBV30,CAWSLDQAQHF,TGTGCCTGGAGTCTTGATCAAGCCCAGCATTTT
TRBD1,-,TRBJ1-3,TRBV9,CASSEKQGALRNTIYF,TGTGCCAGCAGCGAAAAACAGGGGGCCCTGAGAAACACCATATATTTT
TRBD1,few,TRBJ2-7,TRBV6-5,CASSDSGQGGREQYF,TGTGCCAGCAGCGACTCGGGACAGGGGGGCCGCGAGCAGTACTTC
TRBD2,once,TRBJ2-3,TRBV19,CASGGDPDTDTQYF,TGTGCCAGTGGGGGGGACCCTGACACAGATACGCAGTATTTT